Listed below are T cell receptor beta chains from one sample, sequenced in a study of sequential checkpoint blockade in melanoma. The assay was immunoSEQ multiplex PCR, and TCRdb's table has in-frame clones only and misses some. The sample yields approximately 40,000 clones, around 86% seen once. Here the sequenced sample was CD8+ T cells sorted from blood (inferred from file names), taken from a patient given nivolumab and ipilimumab in sequence. These receptors were taken from a human donor with melanoma. The CDR3 runs from the conserved cysteine through the conserved F or W. D genes are given only for firm matches. Only part of the rows carry a size: once, few, many, or a class if the clone is expanded.

TRBJ1-2	TRBV18	13	-	-	CASSPRLVDGYTF	TGTGCCAGCTCACCACGGCTGGTTGATGGCTACACCTTC
TRBJ2-7	TRBV27	16	TRBD2	-	CASSLTGTSVPYEQYF	TGTGCCAGCAGCCTCACCGGGACTAGCGTACCCTACGAGCAGTACTTC
TRBJ1-4	TRBV7-9	14	-	few	CASSSGEGPGQLFF	TGTGCCAGCAGTTCCGGGGAGGGCCCGGGGCAACTGTTTTTT
TRBJ2-3	TRBV10-1	15	TRBD2	few	CASSEETSGRFTQYF	TGCGCCAGCAGTGAGGAGACTAGCGGGAGGTTTACGCAGTATTTT
TRBJ2-5	TRBV30	15	TRBD2	-	CAWGGGSSFRETQYF	TGTGCCTGGGGCGGGGGGAGCTCTTTTCGGGAGACCCAGTACTTC
TRBJ1-1	TRBV11-2	18	TRBD1	-	CASSLVPRDRGLGTEAFF	TGTGCCAGCAGCTTAGTACCCCGGGACAGGGGGCTAGGGACTGAAGCTTTCTTT
TRBJ1-5	TRBV9	15	TRBD1	few	CASSGGLTGDQPQHF	TGTGCCAGCAGCGGGGGACTTACAGGGGATCAGCCCCAGCATTTT
TRBJ1-2	TRBV27	13	-	-	CASSFSARYGYTF	TGTGCCAGCAGTTTTTCAGCGAGGTATGGCTACACCTTC
TRBJ2-7	TRBV9	14	-	-	CASSEEGTAYEQYF	TGTGCCAGCAGCGAGGAGGGGACAGCCTACGAGCAGTACTTC
TRBJ2-1	TRBV7-3	20	TRBD2	-	CASSLIRRDRGLAGYNEQFF	TGTGCCAGCAGCTTAATTCGCCGGGACCGAGGACTAGCGGGGTACAATGAGCAGTTCTTC
TRBJ2-6	TRBV7-6	14	-	-	CATTPSSGANVLTF	TGTGCCACGACACCGAGCTCTGGGGCCAACGTCCTGACTTTC
TRBJ2-1	TRBV7-6	18	-	-	CASSRTAGLPQRGYEQFF	TGTGCCAGCAGCCGCACGGCGGGGCTACCACAACGAGGGTATGAGCAGTTCTTC
TRBJ2-2	TRBV25-1	15	-	-	CASSSGTGHTGELFF	TGTGCCAGCAGTAGCGGGACAGGTCACACCGGGGAGCTGTTTTTT
TRBJ2-5	TRBV19	16	TRBD1	-	CASSIGAEGALETQYF	TGTGCCAGTAGTATAGGAGCTGAGGGGGCTCTGGAGACCCAGTACTTC
TRBJ2-2	TRBV27	14	-	-	CASSFLVNTGELFF	TGTGCCAGCAGTTTCTTAGTGAACACCGGGGAGCTGTTTTTT
TRBJ2-7	TRBV10-2	15	-	-	CASSENSQVSYEQYF	TGCGCCAGCAGTGAGAACAGTCAAGTGTCCTACGAGCAGTACTTC
TRBJ2-1	TRBV19	15	-	-	CASSIAGTSYNEQFF	TGTGCCAGTAGTATCGCCGGTACCTCCTACAATGAGCAGTTCTTC
TRBJ2-2	TRBV5-1	13	-	-	CASSSEGPGELFF	TGCGCCAGCAGCTCGGAGGGTCCCGGGGAGCTGTTTTTT
TRBJ2-1	TRBV28	16	TRBD2	-	CASRKLAGASYNEQFF	TGTGCCAGCCGGAAATTAGCGGGCGCGTCCTACAATGAGCAGTTCTTC
TRBJ2-3	TRBV7-9	15	TRBD2	-	CASSGTSDNRDTQYF	TGTGCCAGCAGCGGGACTAGCGACAATAGGGATACGCAGTATTTT
TRBJ2-7	TRBV9	16	TRBD2	-	CASSVGGSGTTYEQYF	TGTGCCAGCAGCGTAGGAGGTAGCGGGACCACCTACGAGCAGTACTTC
TRBJ2-1	TRBV7-9	19	TRBD2	-	CASSFLRLAGGRPYNEQFF	TGTGCCAGCAGCTTCCTGAGACTAGCGGGAGGTCGCCCCTACAATGAGCAGTTCTTC
TRBJ1-4	TRBV27	14	TRBD1	few	CASSLPGTGEKLFF	TGTGCCAGCAGTCTTCCCGGGACAGGGGAAAAACTGTTTTTT
TRBJ1-2	TRBV28	10	-	-	CASRQYGYTF	TGTGCCAGCAGACAATATGGCTACACCTTC
TRBJ2-7	TRBV27	15	-	-	CASRLGQGSLYEQYF	TGTGCCAGCAGGCTTGGGCAGGGATCCCTCTACGAGCAGTACTTC
TRBJ2-1	TRBV27	14	-	-	CASSFTSGDNEQFF	TGTGCCAGCAGTTTTACCTCAGGGGACAATGAGCAGTTCTTC
TRBJ2-1	TRBV14	18	TRBD2	-	CASSLLYTTSGRENEQFF	TGTGCCAGCAGCCTTTTATACACGACTAGCGGGAGAGAGAATGAGCAGTTCTTC
TRBJ2-1	TRBV11-2	16	-	-	CASSLGGTSSYNEQFF	TGTGCCAGCAGCTTAGGCGGGACGAGCTCCTACAATGAGCAGTTCTTC